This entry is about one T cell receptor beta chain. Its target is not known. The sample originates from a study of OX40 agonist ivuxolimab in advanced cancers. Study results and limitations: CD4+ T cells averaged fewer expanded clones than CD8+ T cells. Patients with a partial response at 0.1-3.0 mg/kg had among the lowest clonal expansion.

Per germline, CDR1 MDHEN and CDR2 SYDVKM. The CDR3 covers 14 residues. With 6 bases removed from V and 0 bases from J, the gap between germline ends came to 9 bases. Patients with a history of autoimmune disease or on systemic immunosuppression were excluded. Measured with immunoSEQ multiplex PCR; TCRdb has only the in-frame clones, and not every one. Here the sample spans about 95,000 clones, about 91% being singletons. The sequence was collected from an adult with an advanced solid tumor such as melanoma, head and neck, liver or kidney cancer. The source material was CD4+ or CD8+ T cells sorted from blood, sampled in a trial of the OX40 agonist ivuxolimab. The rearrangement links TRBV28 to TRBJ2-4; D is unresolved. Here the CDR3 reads CASSLSLAKNIQYF. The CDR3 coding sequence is TGTGCCAGCAGCCTAAGTTTAGCCAAAAACATTCAGTACTTC.